These 6 T cell receptor beta chains share one sample of origin, sequenced in a study of T-cell memory formation after mild COVID-19. TCRdb analysed the 5' RACE reads with MiXCR anew, one entry per CDR3 protein. Of approximately 180,000 distinct CDR3 sequences listed, 16% are singletons. The specimen was PBMCs or a T cell subset sorted from them (not recorded which). The receptors derive from an adult woman who had mild COVID-19 (a few samples of this study predate the infection). Cell type and time point are not known.

This clonotype was counted between two and nine times. The chain couples TRBV14 to TRBJ2-3; D remains unclear. The CDR3 is 13 amino acids. From germline, CDR1 is SGHDN and CDR2 FVKESK. The germline V and J ends were trimmed by 4 bases and 5 bases, with 10 bases remaining between them. CDR3 in DNA: TGTGCCAGCAGCCCCCACAACGAAGATACGCAGTATTTT. Translating gives CASSPHNEDTQYF.

The rearrangement uses TRBV5-6 and TRBJ1-1; TRBD1 might be the D (5 bases). The CDR3 runs 14 residues. In germline, CDR1 is SGHDT, CDR2 YYEEEE. The V end was cut by 1 base, the J end by 1 base, with 8 bases between. The chain's CDR3 is CASSLNRRNTEAFF. CDR3 nucleotide sequence: TGTGCCAGCAGCTTGAACAGGAGGAACACTGAAGCTTTCTTT.

This clonotype was seen at least ten times. V usage is TRBV12-3 or TRBV12-4 and J usage is TRBJ2-2; D is unclear. This CDR3 is 16 amino acids long. The V end lost 8 bases, the J end lost 0 bases, and 16 bases lay between the germline ends. Written as DNA, the CDR3 is TGTGCCAGCTCGGTTTTCGGCGGAACGAACACCGGGGAGCTGTTTTTT. This encodes CASSVFGGTNTGELFF.

This clonotype was counted a few times. The CDR3 DNA is TGTGCCTGGACGGGAGCCTACGAGCAGTACTTC. Its translation: CAWTGAYEQYF. The rearrangement uses TRBV30 and TRBJ2-7, with a weak D call TRBD2 (6 bases). Between the trimmed V and J ends, which lost 4 bases and 2 bases, there was a span of 6 bases. This CDR3 has 11 amino acids. The V gene's germline CDR1 is GTSNPN and CDR2 SVGIG (reference sequence).

The chain links TRBV20-1 to TRBJ2-4, with D possibly TRBD2 on 5 matching bases. Germline assignment: CDR1 DFQATT and CDR2 SNEGSKA (reference sequence). The CDR3 contains 14 residues. Trimming took off 6 bases at V and 4 bases at J, with 16 bases between the two ends. CDR3 loop: CSANPGIGKNIQYF. CDR3 coding DNA: TGCAGTGCCAACCCGGGAATTGGGAAAAACATTCAGTACTTC.

Many counts were recorded for this clonotype. CDR3 coding DNA: TGTGCCAGCAGTTTGTTGCGGGGGAGAATAAGGTACTTC. It codes for CASSLLRGRIRYF. V and J are TRBV12-3 or TRBV12-4 and TRBJ2-4, with 7 bases lining up with TRBD2. The CDR3 covers 13 residues. Trimming cost V 3 bases and J 15 bases; bases outside gene matches: 11.